This record looks at one T cell receptor beta chain sequence and its context. Germline V gene data show CDR1 as MRHNA and CDR2 as SNTAGT. This CDR3 is 16 amino acids long. The V and J ends lost 6 bases and 6 bases, in that order; junction bases with no gene match: 10. This table comes from immunoSEQ multiplex PCR, and its TCRdb copy is limited to in-frame clones, with some not included. This sample has over 350,000 clones, with 95% found just once. The data were obtained in a study of shared T cell receptors in the human thymus. The sample was thymocytes. The TCR comes from a human donor. V is TRBV6-4 and J is TRBJ1-5; 11 bases fit TRBD1. The CDR3 DNA reads as TGTGCCAGCAGCGGGACAGGGGGATTTCCCGGTCAGCCCCAGCATTTT. Its protein product is CASSGTGGFPGQPQHF.